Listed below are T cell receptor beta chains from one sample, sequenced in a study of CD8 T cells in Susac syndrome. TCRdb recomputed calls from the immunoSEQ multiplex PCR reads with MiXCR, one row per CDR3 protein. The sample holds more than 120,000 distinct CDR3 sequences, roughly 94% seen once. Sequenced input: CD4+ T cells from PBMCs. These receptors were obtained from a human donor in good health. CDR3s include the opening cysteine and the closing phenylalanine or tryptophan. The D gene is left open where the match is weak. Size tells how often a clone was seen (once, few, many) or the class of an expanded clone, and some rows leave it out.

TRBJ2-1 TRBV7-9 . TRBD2 TGTGCCAGCACCTCCCAGGGACTAGTAGGGGAGCAGTTCTTC CASTSQGLVGEQFF
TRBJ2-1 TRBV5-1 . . TGCGCCAGCAGCTCCCATTCGGGTGAGCAGTTCTTC CASSSHSGEQFF
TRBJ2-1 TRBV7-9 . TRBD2 TGTGCCAGCAGCTCCCTCAAAGGGGGACTAGCGCGGGTTTCGGAGCAGTTCTTC CASSSLKGGLARVSEQFF
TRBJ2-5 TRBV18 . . TGTGCCAGCTCACTTTACAACCAAGAGACCCAGTACTTC CASSLYNQETQYF
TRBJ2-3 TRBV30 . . TGTGCCTGGACCGGGTCTTACACAGATACGCAGTATTTT CAWTGSYTDTQYF
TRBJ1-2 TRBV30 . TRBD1 TGTGCCTGGAGTACAGGGGGCCAGTATGGCTACACCTTC CAWSTGGQYGYTF
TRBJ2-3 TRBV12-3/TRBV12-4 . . TGTGCCAGCAGTTTTTCTAGCACAGATACGCAGTATTTT CASSFSSTDTQYF
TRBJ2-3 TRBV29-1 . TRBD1 TGCAGCGCAAAAGACAGGGACAGCACAGATACGCAGTATTTT CSAKDRDSTDTQYF
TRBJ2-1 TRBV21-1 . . TGTGCCAGCACCCTATTGGCCGGCGACAGGGCAAATGAGCAGTTCTTC CASTLLAGDRANEQFF
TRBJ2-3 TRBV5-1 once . TGCGCCAGCAGCTTCGGGTCTACAGGTGATACGCAGTATTTT CASSFGSTGDTQYF
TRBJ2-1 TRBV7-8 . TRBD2 TGTGCCAGCAGCTTAACCGTTAGCGGGGGATATGGGTCCTACAATGAGCAGTTCTTC CASSLTVSGGYGSYNEQFF
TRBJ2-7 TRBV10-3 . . TGTGCCATCAGTCCCGGGACTCCCGGGTACTACGAGCAGTACTTC CAISPGTPGYYEQYF
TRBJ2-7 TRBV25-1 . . TGTGCCAGCGAGGGGCAGGGATACGAGCAGTACTTC CASEGQGYEQYF
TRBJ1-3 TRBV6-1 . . TGTGCCAGCAGTTCGGACGGTGGAAACACCATATATTTT CASSSDGGNTIYF
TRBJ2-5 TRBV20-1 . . TGCAGTGCTCTATCCCGGACTGGCCAAGAGACCCAGTACTTC CSALSRTGQETQYF
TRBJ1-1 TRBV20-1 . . TGCAGTGCTATTGGGACGGCGAACACTGAAGCTTTCTTT CSAIGTANTEAFF
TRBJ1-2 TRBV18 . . TGTGCCAGCTCACCAAACGAGGGTGGCTACACCTTC CASSPNEGGYTF
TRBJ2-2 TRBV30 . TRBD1 TGTGCCTGGAGGGACAGGGAGCCCGGGGAGCTGTTTTTT CAWRDREPGELFF
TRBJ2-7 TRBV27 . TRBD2 TGTGCCAGCAGCGAACTAGCGGGAGGGCGTCGCGAGCAGTACTTC CASSELAGGRREQYF
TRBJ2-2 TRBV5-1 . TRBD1 TGCGCCAGCTACATGGGGACAGCTAACACCGGGGAGCTGTTTTTT CASYMGTANTGELFF
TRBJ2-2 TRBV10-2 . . TGCGCCAGCATATGGGGATCAGACACCGGGGAGCTGTTTTTT CASIWGSDTGELFF
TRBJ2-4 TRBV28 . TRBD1 TGTGCCAGCAGTTCCCGCCGGACAGGGCGAGACATTCAGTACTTC CASSSRRTGRDIQYF
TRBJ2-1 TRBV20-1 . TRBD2 TGCAGTGCTAAAGAGGTAGCGGGAGGGCAGGATGAGCAGTTCTTC CSAKEVAGGQDEQFF
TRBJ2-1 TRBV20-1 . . TGCAGTGCTAGAGAAAGCAATGAGCAGTTCTTC CSARESNEQFF
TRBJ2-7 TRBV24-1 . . TGTGCCACCAGTGACCCCGGACAGGGAGGGGACGAGCAGTACTTC CATSDPGQGGDEQYF
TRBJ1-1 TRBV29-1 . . TGCAGCGTTGGAAGGGGAGTGAACACTGAAGCTTTCTTT CSVGRGVNTEAFF
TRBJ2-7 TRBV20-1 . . TGCAGTGCTAGAGGGGTGAACAAGGGGTCCTACGAGCAGTACTTC CSARGVNKGSYEQYF
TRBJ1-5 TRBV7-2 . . TGTGCCAGCAGCTTAATGGAAAATAGCAATCAGCCCCAGCATTTT CASSLMENSNQPQHF
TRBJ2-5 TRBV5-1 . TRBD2 TGCGCCAGCAGCTTGGGACTAGCGGCCCGAGAGACCCAGTACTTC CASSLGLAARETQYF
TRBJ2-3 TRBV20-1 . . TGCAGTGCCCCCCCCTTTTCTCGGGACACAGATACGCAGTATTTT CSAPPFSRDTDTQYF
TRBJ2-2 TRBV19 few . TGTGCCAGTAATATGAACACCGGGGAGCTGTTTTTT CASNMNTGELFF
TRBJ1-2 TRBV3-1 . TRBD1 TGTGCCAGCAGCGACAGGGGGCAACGGGATGGCTACACCTTC CASSDRGQRDGYTF
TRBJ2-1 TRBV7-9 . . TGTGCCAGCAGCTTATCGGGTCTGTTCTTC CASSLSGLFF
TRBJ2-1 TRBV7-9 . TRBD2 TGTGCCAGCAGCCATGTTCGCTCGCCTAGCGGCTACAATGAGCAGTTCTTC CASSHVRSPSGYNEQFF
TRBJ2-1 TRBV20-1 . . TGCAGTGCTAGTCGAAGGACTTACAATGAGCAGTTCTTC CSASRRTYNEQFF
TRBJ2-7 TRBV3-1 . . TGTGCCAGCAGCCAATCGTATCTCTACGAGCAGTACTTC CASSQSYLYEQYF